This record covers a single T cell receptor (beta chain). This clone appeared a few times. This receptor's antigen is unknown. One base away there is no much larger clone; base qualities are not given. The time point label for this specimen denotes: roughly 23 months on ibrutinib. For TCR beta library preparation, approximately 2 micrograms of genomic DNA were extracted from the cryopreserved PBMCs. High-throughput TCR beta sequencing was performed on longitudinal blood samples from CLL patients receiving ibrutinib monotherapy. The patients were enrolled in a single-center, open-label phase 2 trial of ibrutinib monotherapy. On a MiSeq, deep resolution sequencing aimed for a depth between 1 in 1 million and 1 in 200,000 T cells, with each clonotype covered 10x on average. The immunoSEQ hsTCRB Kit was used to generate the TCR beta libraries. Turning to the authors' computational methods: Data were analyzed with ImmunoSEQ Data Assistant and ImmunoSEQ Analyzer, with V, D and J genes assigned per IMGT definitions. Clonality, which ranges from 0 to 1, was calculated by subtracting the normalized Shannon entropy of productive rearrangement frequencies from one. Only overrepresented clonotypes making up at least 0.05% of each patient's repertoire were included in the public clonotype analysis. More than ten age-matched healthy donor repertoires from immuneACCESS were used as controls for clonality. TCRdb re-hosts the immuneACCESS table, in-frame sequences only. Its copies lack some clones; in the studies checked, an unresolved V gene accounts for under half of them, and the cause for the rest is not known. V, J and clone size derive from that table, while D and trimming were established from the DNA sequence. This sample holds more than 110,000 clones; about 70% were observed only once. About 4.7% of the sample rests with the top ten.

This record belongs to a study of cytotoxic CD8 clonotypes in ibrutinib-treated CLL (dated by TCRdb to the early 2020s). Concerning the study at large: The cohort was composed of 11 relapsed/refractory and about 16 treatment-naive patients; IGHV unmutated status was identified in 17 patients. Partial responses were observed in 24 patients and complete responses in 2; after a median follow-up of roughly 62 months, remission was maintained in approximately 14 patients and progression was observed in approximately 12. The response samples were drawn at a median of approximately twelve months into treatment, with a range of roughly 6 to 36 months. An average of 255,043 productive templates and 94,082 productive rearrangements was obtained per sample. Longitudinal samples were available for about 30% of the roughly 86 trial participants. Cryopreserved peripheral blood mononuclear cells were collected at three points: before therapy, at response, and at either sustained remission or disease progression. All remission and progressive disease samples were collected while patients were still receiving ibrutinib. Overall study results and their limits: Public clonotypes were found to be uncommon and were observed to contract or remain stable during treatment; the increase in clonality was shown to reflect expansion of private clonotypes at ibrutinib response. Baseline clonality was found to be higher than that of age-matched healthy donors and was strongly correlated with circulating CD8+ T-cell counts. Lymph node repertoires were not examined, and the timing of sampling was not matched between patients in sustained remission and those whose disease progressed. At ibrutinib response clonality went up, during sustained remission it held steady, and at progression it dropped back toward baseline.

V ends up 4 bases short and J 6 bases short, with an unmatched junction base count of 4. Including cysteine and phenylalanine, the CDR3 has 14 amino acids. The only DNA kept is the CDR3, 42 bases in frame from the first base. Based on the germline V gene, the CDR1 and CDR2 sequences are SGHRS and YFSETQ. The receptor chain draws on TRBV5-1 and TRBJ1-5; TRBD1 aligns with 10 central bases. The origin of this receptor is a human donor with chronic lymphocytic leukemia. The sequencing here drew on PBMCs, taken after 24 months of ibrutinib treatment. The DNA sequence is TGCGCCAGCAGCCCGACAGGGGGCGGTCAGCCCCAGCATTTT. Protein translation: CASSPTGGGQPQHF.